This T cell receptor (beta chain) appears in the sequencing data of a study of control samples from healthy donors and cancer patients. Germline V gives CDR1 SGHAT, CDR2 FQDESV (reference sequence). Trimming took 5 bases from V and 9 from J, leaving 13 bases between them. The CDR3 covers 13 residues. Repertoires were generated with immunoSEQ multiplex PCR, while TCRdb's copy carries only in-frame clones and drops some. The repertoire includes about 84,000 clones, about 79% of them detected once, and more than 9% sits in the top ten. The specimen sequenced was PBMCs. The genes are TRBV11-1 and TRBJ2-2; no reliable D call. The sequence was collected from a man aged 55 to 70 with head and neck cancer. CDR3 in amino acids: CASSPNNLRELFF. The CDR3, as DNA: TGTGCCAGCAGCCCCAACAATCTCCGGGAGCTGTTTTTT.